The clone carrying this TCR beta chain came up a few times. The target antigen is unknown. TCRdb redid the calling of the reads with MiXCR, one entry per CDR3 protein. This table holds around 130,000 distinct CDR3 sequences, approximately 24% found once. V dropped 5 bases and J dropped 10 bases, with 11 bases sitting between them. The CDR3 consists of 11 residues. The record originates from a study of T cell repertoires in cytomegalovirus infection. Study overall: Both CMV infection and a matching HLA type were indicated by public TCR beta signatures.

General study findings and limits: Dominating the ex vivo response were TCR beta clonotypes that were CMV-specific and HLA-C-restricted. Of the TCR beta families, the public ones yielded a cumulative frequency that identified carriers of CMV plus the relevant HLA.

This TCR came from a human donor in good health (CMV status not recorded). Some clones in this sample may be carry-over from other donors' samples. Sample: PBMCs, sequenced either directly or after in vitro stimulation (not recorded which). The chain combines TRBV12-3 or TRBV12-4 with TRBJ1-1; perhaps TRBD1 as D (6 bases). The CDR3 loop is CASSPTGRAFF. The DNA of the CDR3 is TGTGCCAGCAGTCCCACAGGGCGAGCTTTCTTT.